One T cell receptor (beta chain) is described in this entry. What antigen it recognizes has not been identified. The input lacks base qualities; no much larger clone sits a single base away. This sample is drawn from a study of cytomegalovirus exposure and HLA in healthy donors (dated by TCRdb to about 2017). Background on the whole study: An earlier analysis of 587 of the donors reported around 280 Gb of sequence data and roughly 120 million unique TCR beta sequences obtained from about 200 million T cells. Roughly 300 gigabases of sequencing data and tens of millions of unique TCR sequences were included in an early release covering 550 to 800 HLA-typed donors. Of the 350 to 450 genotyped donors, over 65% fell in the genetic ancestry cluster associated with self-reported Caucasian donors. The study was designed to test whether signatures of past pathogen exposure could be identified by cataloging public T cell receptors. The study profiled the T cell repertoires of approximately 700 subjects by immunosequencing and related them to cytomegalovirus serostatus. In addition to the first cohort of around 670 subjects, a separate validation cohort of under 150 different subjects was used. To predict cytomegalovirus infection status, the study brought together high-throughput TCR immunosequencing, statistical association of individual TCRs with disease status, and machine learning. To study patterns of TCR occurrence, a later analysis re-analyzed previously published TCR beta repertoires from just over 650 donors and added high-resolution HLA genotyping. Rather than drawing on any new phenotypic data, the later analysis identified candidate immune exposures from TCR beta sequences and the way those sequences occurred across donors. To decide whether each TCR beta V gene segment behaved as functional or pseudogenic, an earlier analysis of some 600 of the donors relied on high-throughput TCR beta sequencing. Alongside the repertoire data, information on donor age, sex, ethnicity and CMV serostatus was compiled. A later genetic analysis took genome-wide SNP genotypes for about three fifths of the roughly 670 donors and used that subset as a discovery cohort. All discovery cohort repertoires had been generated using a single sequencing platform. Class I and class II HLA loci were covered by the typing at four-digit resolution. The number of donors typed differed by locus, with 629-630 for A, B, C, DRB1 and DQB1, about 500 for DQA1, about 610 for DPA1, and around 450 for DPB1. Roughly 5 DR-DQ haplotypes were handled as single units for association and clustering because linkage in the cohort was strong. Across roughly 420 genotyped donors of the cohort, an average of about 240,000 unique TCR beta nucleotide sequences per donor were sequenced, and approximately 17% of those sequences were non-productive.

The cohort consisted of 666 healthy bone marrow donors. At the time of sampling, all cohort members were nominally healthy, though unrecorded immune exposures were likely present. The donor tested CMV seropositive and was one of the 289 seropositive cohort members. A peripheral blood sample was collected from each donor, and TCR beta sequencing was performed on peripheral blood mononuclear cells. Genomic DNA was extracted from the blood cell samples with the Qiagen DNeasy Blood Extraction Kit. The library was made by the immunoSEQ multiplex PCR assay. A mixture of 60 forward primers for TCR Vbeta segments and 13 reverse primers for TCR Jbeta segments was used in the multiplex PCR. Amplification of the CDR3 region of rearranged TCR beta genes was performed with a multiplex PCR assay on genomic DNA. The Illumina HiSeq System was used to sequence the amplified TCR beta libraries as 87-base-pair reads. As for the original processing: In a later analysis, 80 million or so unique TCR beta chains were counted across the roughly 700 repertoires, and some 10 million of these chains were shared by at least two donors. Raw reads were error-corrected and collapsed into unique sequences by a nearest-neighbor algorithm in which closely related sequences were merged to remove PCR and sequencing errors. To assign V, D and J gene segments, CDR3 sequences were aligned to IMGT reference sequences. For a sequence to be retained, a match of at least six nucleotides was required to both a V gene segment and a J gene segment. Rearrangements were called productive when the CDR3 lacked stop codons and stayed in frame with V and J; all others were non-productive. Following IMGT convention, CDR3 was defined as the stretch from the second conserved V-encoded cysteine to the conserved J-encoded phenylalanine. The earlier analysis of 550 to 650 of the donors excluded any sequence lacking an unambiguous match to a single V gene segment. In an earlier analysis of approximately 560 of the donors, a V segment was called functional when productive rearrangements were above 56.7%, and segregating when the standard deviation between donors exceeded 5%. To diagnose cytomegalovirus status from the catalog of TCR beta chain sequences, a statistical classification framework was built. In a later analysis, V and J genes were assigned by comparing TCR nucleotide sequences against IMGT/GENE-DB human TR gene sequences. The TCRdist pipeline was used in a later analysis to assign CDR3 sequences and most-parsimonious VDJ recombination scenarios. In a later analysis, every TCR beta chain was defined by the combination of its CDR3 amino acid sequence and its V-gene family, and reads without a unique V-gene family were dropped. As a way to deal with suspected cross-contamination and a sequencing artifact, a later analysis dropped 450 to 600 nucleotide sequences that were highly shared and had low generation probability. A later analysis calculated a clonal expansion index for each public chain from normalized within-repertoire ranks of inferred template counts. In a later analysis, generation probabilities were computed with a VDJ recombination model fitted to out-of-frame rearrangements, and the resulting probabilities were checked against IGoR. In a later analysis, hypergeometric tests were used to score TCR-TCR, TCR-HLA and TCR-CMV co-occurrence, with a repertoire-size bias correction applied to TCR pairs. In a later analysis, false discovery rates were estimated by permuting HLA or CMV assignments 20 times. A later analysis grouped co-occurring TCRs with DBSCAN, adding TCRdist sequence similarity when clustering within HLA-allele-positive subsets. Co-occurrence clustering excluded repertoires with fewer than 30,000 or more than 120,000 public chains, plus five with anomalous nucleotide sharing. This is the immuneACCESS table as TCRdb keeps it, with only in-frame sequences that have V and J called. A part of the clones is gone; compared with another copy, unresolved V genes explain less than half, and the rest is unexplained. That table furnishes V, J and clone size, whereas the DNA furnished D and trimming. The sample table lists 170,000 or so clones, 70% to 80% of them with a count of one. 1.4% of the sample rests with the top ten.

Looking up the germline V gene (reference sequence) yields CDR1 LNHNV and CDR2 YYDKDF. Including the terminal cysteine and phenylalanine, the CDR3 comprises 15 residues. Of all the DNA, just the CDR3 is kept, 45 bases in frame from base 1. From V the trimming removes 1 base and from J it removes 3 bases, while the gene matches leave 3 bases of the junction unaccounted for. Study-wide findings and limitations: According to a later genetic analysis, donors in an Asian-associated ancestry cluster had fewer N-insertions in productive TCRs than the approximately 650-donor mean. It was suggested by the authors that the approach could potentially be generalized to other disease states and immunological phenotypes. Strong co-occurrence of HLA alleles, especially DR and DQ, made assigning TCR associations to individual alleles difficult. Across donors, most TCR sequences were observed very rarely, whereas some public TCRs were present in many individuals. Linkage disequilibrium might explain the correlated functional status among segregating V segments, but an unknown experimental factor could not be ruled out. According to a later analysis, TCR association rates differed among HLA loci, with DRB1 alleles showing the most associated TCRs and HLA-C alleles showing the fewest. A few of the identified cytomegalovirus-associated TCR beta chains were confirmed in vitro to be specific for cytomegalovirus antigens. In the study, approximately 150 TCR beta chains were listed as associated with cytomegalovirus. Compared with equally common non-associated chains, HLA-associated TCR beta chains in a later analysis were more clonally expanded and had lower generation probabilities. At a false discovery rate of 0.05, a later analysis linked around 17,000 TCR beta sequences to specific HLA alleles. The sequencing pipeline was judged likely to have produced a cluster of highly shared sequence variants as a technical artifact. Sequencing depth was assumed to be roughly uniform across donors in the presence/absence analyses, though that assumption may not hold. In a later analysis, several top co-occurrence clusters were reported to appear linked to parvovirus B19, influenza, CMV and Epstein-Barr virus. Because counts were too low, roughly 17 rarely observed V segments, including chromosome 9 orphons, were left out of the earlier analysis of 587 of the donors. Broadly in line with IMGT annotations, most TCR beta V segments showed up in productive rearrangements about 87% or about 30% of the time in an earlier analysis of 450 to 750 of the donors. In a later genetic analysis, a missense DCLRE1C variant was associated with V-gene and J-gene trimming of TCR beta chains, and the association was replicated in an independent cohort. A later analysis found that most CMV-associated TCR beta chains appeared HLA-restricted, with HLA associations seemingly driven largely by CMV exposure. The classifier was reported to diagnose cytomegalovirus status with high specificity and sensitivity in both the original and validation cohorts. Some IMGT-functional V segments, including TRBV6-2 and TRBV6-3, could not be distinguished by the 87-base-pair reads and were therefore excluded. HLA typing was unavailable for some donors at each locus, so association tests used only the typed subset. A further reported finding was that TCR beta sequences accurately predicted the HLA-A and HLA-B alleles for most subjects in the first cohort. Immune exposure information for the cohort was limited to CMV serostatus. This cohort had only TCR beta chains sequenced, and the lack of alpha or paired-chain data limited which features could be detected.

This sequence uses TRBV15 and TRBJ2-1, with 7 bases in between that match TRBD1. This clonotype originated in a woman between 25 and 40 years old in good health and CMV-seropositive. The specimen sequenced was PBMCs. CDR3 protein: CATSRVSGGYNEQFF. In nucleotide form, the sequence is TGTGCCACCAGCAGAGTTTCAGGGGGCTACAATGAGCAGTTCTTC.